This TCR beta chain came from a study of early T cells in non-severe SARS-CoV-2 infection. Study-level background: Chains were unpaired, as sequencing was done on bulk RNA from unsorted whole blood.

Per the germline V gene, CDR1 is MGHRA and CDR2 is YSYEKL. Trimming removed 2 bases from V and 3 bases from J; junction bases left unmatched: 10. CDR3 length: 16 amino acids. MiXCR was run by TCRdb on the 5' RACE reads, yielding one entry per CDR3 protein. The sample includes 85,000 to 90,000 distinct CDR3 sequences, around 15% of them seen just once. The source material was whole blood. This rearrangement joins TRBV4-1 to TRBJ2-7; TRBD1 agrees at 7 bases. The sequence came from an adult who was a healthcare worker with PCR-confirmed SARS-CoV-2 infection or an uninfected control (not recorded which). The CDR3 is CASSQTPGQTLYEQYF. The CDR3 bases are TGCGCCAGCAGCCAAACACCGGGACAGACTCTCTACGAGCAGTACTTC.